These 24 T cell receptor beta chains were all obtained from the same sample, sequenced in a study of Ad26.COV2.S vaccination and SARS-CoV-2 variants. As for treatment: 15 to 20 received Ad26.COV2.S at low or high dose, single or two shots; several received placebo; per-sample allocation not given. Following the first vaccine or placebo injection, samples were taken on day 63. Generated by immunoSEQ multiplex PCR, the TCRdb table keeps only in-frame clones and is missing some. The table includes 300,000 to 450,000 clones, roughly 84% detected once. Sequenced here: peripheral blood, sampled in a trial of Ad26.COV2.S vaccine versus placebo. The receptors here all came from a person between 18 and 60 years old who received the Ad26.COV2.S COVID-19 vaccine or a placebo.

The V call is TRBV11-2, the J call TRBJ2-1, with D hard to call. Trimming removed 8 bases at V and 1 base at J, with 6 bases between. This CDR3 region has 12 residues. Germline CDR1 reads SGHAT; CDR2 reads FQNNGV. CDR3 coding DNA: TGTGCCAGCGGGCGATCCTACAATGAGCAGTTCTTC. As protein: CASGRSYNEQFF.

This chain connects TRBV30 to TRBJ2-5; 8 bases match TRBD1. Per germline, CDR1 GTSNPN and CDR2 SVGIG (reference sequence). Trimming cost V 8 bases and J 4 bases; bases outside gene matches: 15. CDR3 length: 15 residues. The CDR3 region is CAGLPGTGLGETQYF. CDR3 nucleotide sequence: TGTGCCGGGTTACCGGGGACAGGCTTAGGAGAGACCCAGTACTTC.

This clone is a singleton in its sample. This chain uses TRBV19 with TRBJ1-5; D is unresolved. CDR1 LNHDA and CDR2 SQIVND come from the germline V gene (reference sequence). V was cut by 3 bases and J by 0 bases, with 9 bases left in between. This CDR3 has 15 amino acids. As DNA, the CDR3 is TGTGCCAGTAGTATTGAGCCCTATAGCAATCAGCCCCAGCATTTT. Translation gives CASSIEPYSNQPQHF.

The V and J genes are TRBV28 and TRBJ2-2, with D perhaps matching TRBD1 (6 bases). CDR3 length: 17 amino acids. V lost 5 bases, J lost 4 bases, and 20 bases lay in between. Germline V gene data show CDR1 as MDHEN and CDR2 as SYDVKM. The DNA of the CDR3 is TGTGCCAGCAGTGAACTAAAGGACAGCTCTGGCACCGGGGAGCTGTTTTTT. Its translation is CASSELKDSSGTGELFF.

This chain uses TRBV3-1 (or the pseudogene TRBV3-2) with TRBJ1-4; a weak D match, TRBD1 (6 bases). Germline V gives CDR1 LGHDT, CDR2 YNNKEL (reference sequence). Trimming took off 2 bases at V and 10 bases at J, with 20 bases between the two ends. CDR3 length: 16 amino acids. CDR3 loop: CASSQSPAGVMRKLFF. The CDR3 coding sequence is TGTGCCAGCAGCCAATCGCCAGCAGGGGTTATGAGAAAACTGTTTTTT.

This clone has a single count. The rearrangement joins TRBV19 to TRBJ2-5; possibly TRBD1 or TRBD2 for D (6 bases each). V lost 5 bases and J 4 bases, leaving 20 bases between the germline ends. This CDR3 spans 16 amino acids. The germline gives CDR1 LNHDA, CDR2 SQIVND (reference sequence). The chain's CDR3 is CASSSHVGGAGETQYF. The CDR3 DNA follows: TGTGCCAGTAGTTCCCATGTGGGGGGCGCGGGAGAGACCCAGTACTTC.

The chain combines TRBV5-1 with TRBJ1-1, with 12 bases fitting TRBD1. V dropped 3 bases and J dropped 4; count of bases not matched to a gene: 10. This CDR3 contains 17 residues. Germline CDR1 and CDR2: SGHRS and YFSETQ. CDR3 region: CASSYGTGGRRGTEAFF. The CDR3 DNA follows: TGCGCCAGCAGCTATGGGACAGGGGGCCGCCGGGGCACTGAAGCTTTCTTT. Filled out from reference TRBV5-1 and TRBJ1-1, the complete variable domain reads KAGVTQTPRYLIKTRGQQVTLSCSPISGHRSVSWYQQTPGQGLQFLFEYFSETQRNKGNFPGRFSGRQFSNSRSEMNVSTLELGDSALYLCASSYGTGGRRGTEAFFGQGTRLTVV.

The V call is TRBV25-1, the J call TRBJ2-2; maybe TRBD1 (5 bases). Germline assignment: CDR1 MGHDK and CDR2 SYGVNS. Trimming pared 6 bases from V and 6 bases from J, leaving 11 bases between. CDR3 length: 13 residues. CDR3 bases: TGTGCCAGCAGGTCAGGGTTGTCCGGGGAGCTGTTTTTT. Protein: CASRSGLSGELFF.

CDR3 sequence (DNA): TGTGCCAGCAGGCCTCCATCCGGTGAGCAGTTCTTC. Protein: CASRPPSGEQFF. The V and J genes are TRBV12-3 or TRBV12-4 and TRBJ2-1; D is ambiguous. Trimming shortened V by 6 bases and J by 9 bases, and 12 bases separated the two germline ends. The CDR3 sequence is 12 residues long.

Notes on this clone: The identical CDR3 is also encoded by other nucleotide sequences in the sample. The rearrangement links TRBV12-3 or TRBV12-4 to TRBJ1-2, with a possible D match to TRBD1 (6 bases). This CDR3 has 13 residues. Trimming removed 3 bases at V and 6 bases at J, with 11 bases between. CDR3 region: CASSFGGANGYTF. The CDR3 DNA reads TGTGCCAGCAGTTTCGGGGGGGCGAATGGCTACACCTTC.

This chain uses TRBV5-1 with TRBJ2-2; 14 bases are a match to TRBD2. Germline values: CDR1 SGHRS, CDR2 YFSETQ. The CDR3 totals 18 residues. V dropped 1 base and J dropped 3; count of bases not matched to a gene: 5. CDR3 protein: CASSLLGTSGGYTGELFF. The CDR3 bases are TGCGCCAGCAGCTTGTTGGGGACTAGCGGGGGATACACCGGGGAGCTGTTTTTT. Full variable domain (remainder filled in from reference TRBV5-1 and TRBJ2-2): KAGVTQTPRYLIKTRGQQVTLSCSPISGHRSVSWYQQTPGQGLQFLFEYFSETQRNKGNFPGRFSGRQFSNSRSEMNVSTLELGDSALYLCASSLLGTSGGYTGELFFGEGSRLTVL.

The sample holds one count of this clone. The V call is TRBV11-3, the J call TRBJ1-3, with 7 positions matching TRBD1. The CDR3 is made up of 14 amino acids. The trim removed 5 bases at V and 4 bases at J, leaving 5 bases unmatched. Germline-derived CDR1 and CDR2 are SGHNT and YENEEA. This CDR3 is CASSQQGNGNTIYF. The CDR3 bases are TGTGCCAGCAGCCAACAGGGGAACGGAAACACCATATATTTT.

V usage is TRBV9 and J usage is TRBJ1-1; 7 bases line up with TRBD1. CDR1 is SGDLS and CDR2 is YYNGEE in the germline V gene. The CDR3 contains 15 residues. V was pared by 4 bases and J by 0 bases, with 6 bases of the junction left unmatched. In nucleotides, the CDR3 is TGTGCCAGCAGCCGGACAGGAGCTCTGAACACTGAAGCTTTCTTT. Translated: CASSRTGALNTEAFF.

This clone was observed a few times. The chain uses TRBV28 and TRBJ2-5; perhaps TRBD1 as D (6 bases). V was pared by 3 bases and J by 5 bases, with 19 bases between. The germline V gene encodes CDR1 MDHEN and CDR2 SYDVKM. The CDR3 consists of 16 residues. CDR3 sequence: CASSLGEGVRGETQYF. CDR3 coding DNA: TGTGCCAGCAGTTTGGGAGAGGGGGTGAGAGGGGAGACCCAGTACTTC.

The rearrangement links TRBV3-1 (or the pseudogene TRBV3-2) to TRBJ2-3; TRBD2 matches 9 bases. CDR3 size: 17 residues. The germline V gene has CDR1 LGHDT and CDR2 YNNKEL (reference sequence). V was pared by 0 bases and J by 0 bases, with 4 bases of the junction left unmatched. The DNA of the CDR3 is TGTGCCAGCAGCCAAGACGGCGCGGGGGGGAGCACAGATACGCAGTATTTT. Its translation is CASSQDGAGGSTDTQYF.

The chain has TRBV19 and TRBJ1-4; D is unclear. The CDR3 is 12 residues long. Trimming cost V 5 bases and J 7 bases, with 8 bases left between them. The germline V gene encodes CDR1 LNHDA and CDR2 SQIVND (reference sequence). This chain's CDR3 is CASSRPTEKLFF. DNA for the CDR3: TGTGCCAGTAGTCGACCGACTGAAAAACTGTTTTTT.

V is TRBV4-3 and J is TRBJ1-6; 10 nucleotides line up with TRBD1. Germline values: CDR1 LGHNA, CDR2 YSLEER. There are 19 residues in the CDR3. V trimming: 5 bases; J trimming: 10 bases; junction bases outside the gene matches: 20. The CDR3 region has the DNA TGCGCCAGCAGCTTGTGGGTCACCGGGACAGGGGTTTCGGGCTCACCCCTCCACTTT. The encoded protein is CASSLWVTGTGVSGSPLHF.

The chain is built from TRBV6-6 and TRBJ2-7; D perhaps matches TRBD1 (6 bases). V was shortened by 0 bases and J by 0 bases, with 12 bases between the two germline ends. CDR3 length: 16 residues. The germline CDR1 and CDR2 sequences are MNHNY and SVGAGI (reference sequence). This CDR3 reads CASSYSTGLSSYEQYF. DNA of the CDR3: TGTGCCAGCAGTTACTCTACAGGGCTCAGCTCCTACGAGCAGTACTTC.

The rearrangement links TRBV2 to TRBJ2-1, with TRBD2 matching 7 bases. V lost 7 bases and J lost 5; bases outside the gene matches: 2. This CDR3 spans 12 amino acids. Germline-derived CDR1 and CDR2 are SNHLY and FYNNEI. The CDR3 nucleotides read TGTGCCAGCACACTAGCGAACAATGAGCAGTTCTTC. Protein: CASTLANNEQFF.

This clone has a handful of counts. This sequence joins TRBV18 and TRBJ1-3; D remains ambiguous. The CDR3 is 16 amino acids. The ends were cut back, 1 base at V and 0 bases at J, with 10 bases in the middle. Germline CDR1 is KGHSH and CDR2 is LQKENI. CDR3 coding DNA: TGTGCCAGCTCACCACTGGACGGAAGCTCTGGAAACACCATATATTTT. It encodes CASSPLDGSSGNTIYF.

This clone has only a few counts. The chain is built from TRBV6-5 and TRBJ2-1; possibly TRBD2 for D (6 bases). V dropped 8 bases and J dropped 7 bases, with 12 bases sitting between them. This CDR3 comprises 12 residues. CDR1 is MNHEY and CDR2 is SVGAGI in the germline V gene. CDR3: CASGPLANEQFF. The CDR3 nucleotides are TGTGCCAGCGGGCCACTAGCTAATGAGCAGTTCTTC.

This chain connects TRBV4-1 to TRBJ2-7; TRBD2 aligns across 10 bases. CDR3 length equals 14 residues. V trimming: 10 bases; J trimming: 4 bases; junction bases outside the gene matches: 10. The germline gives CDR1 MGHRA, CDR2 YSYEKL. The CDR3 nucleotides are TGCGCCAACCCTAGCGGGAGTAATGGTTACGAGCAGTACTTC. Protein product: CANPSGSNGYEQYF.

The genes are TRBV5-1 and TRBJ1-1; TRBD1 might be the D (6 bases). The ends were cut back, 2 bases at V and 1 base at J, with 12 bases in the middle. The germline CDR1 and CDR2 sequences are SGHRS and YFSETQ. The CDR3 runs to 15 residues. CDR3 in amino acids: CASSFFVTGNTEAFF. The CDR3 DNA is TGCGCCAGCAGCTTTTTTGTGACAGGGAACACTGAAGCTTTCTTT.

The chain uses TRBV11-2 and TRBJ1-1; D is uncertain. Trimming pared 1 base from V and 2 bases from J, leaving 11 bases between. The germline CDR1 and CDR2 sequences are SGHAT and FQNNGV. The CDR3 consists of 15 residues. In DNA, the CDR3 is TGTGCCAGCAGCTTAGCTCGTGTACAAAACACTGAAGCTTTCTTT. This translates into CASSLARVQNTEAFF.